A single sample is the source of the 28 T cell receptor beta chains below, sequenced in a study of blood T cell repertoires in COVID-19. The method was immunoSEQ multiplex PCR; TCRdb's version includes in-frame clones alone and lacks a portion of them. The data show fewer than 200,000 clones, 85% seen once. Sequencing was performed on peripheral blood. These receptors were taken from a middle-aged man with acute or convalescent COVID-19.

The gene calls are TRBV6-4 and TRBJ1-3; TRBD1 is a possible D gene (5 bases). Germline CDR1 MRHNA, CDR2 SNTAGT. The CDR3 runs 15 residues. Between the trimmed V and J ends, which lost 3 bases and 0 bases, there was a span of 9 bases. Written as DNA, the CDR3 is TGTGCCAGCAGTGAAGACGACAGCTCTGGAAACACCATATATTTT. Translation: CASSEDDSSGNTIYF.

The chain employs TRBV5-1 and TRBJ2-3, with D possibly being TRBD2 (5 bases). CDR1 and CDR2 (germline): SGHRS, YFSETQ. V lost 10 bases, J lost 4 bases, and 16 bases lay in between. This CDR3 spans 13 amino acids. This CDR3 reads CAARTQRADTQYF. For the CDR3, the DNA is TGCGCCGCACGGACTCAAAGGGCAGATACGCAGTATTTT.

The chain recombines TRBV18 with TRBJ1-2; a possible D gene is TRBD1 (5 bases). The CDR3 loop spans 13 amino acids. V was clipped by 6 bases and J by 5 bases, with 13 bases between them. Germline assignment: CDR1 KGHSH and CDR2 LQKENI. Written as DNA, the CDR3 is TGTGCCAGCTCCCCCGACGGGGGGTATGGCTACACCTTC. Translated: CASSPDGGYGYTF.

DNA of the CDR3: TGTGCCAGCAGCTCAGGGTTGGCTAATGAAAAACTGTTTTTT. Its protein product is CASSSGLANEKLFF. J is TRBJ1-4 and V is TRBV3-1 (or the pseudogene TRBV3-2); maybe TRBD1 (5 bases). V was cut by 5 bases and J by 3 bases, with 10 bases left in between. This CDR3 is built from 14 residues. Germline lookup yields CDR1 LGHDT and CDR2 YNNKEL (reference sequence).

The chain has TRBV5-6 and TRBJ1-1, with a tentative D call TRBD1 (5 bases). V lost 3 bases to trimming and J lost 7 bases, with 13 bases between them. This CDR3 has 13 amino acids. The germline CDR1 and CDR2 sequences are SGHDT and YYEEEE. This CDR3 is CASSYADSIEAFF. CDR3 DNA sequence: TGTGCCAGCAGCTACGCCGACAGTATTGAAGCTTTCTTT.

This clone was seen a handful of times. V gene TRBV5-1 combines with J gene TRBJ1-1; 7 nucleotides agree with TRBD1. V dropped 0 bases and J dropped 5; count of bases not matched to a gene: 13. There are 17 residues in the CDR3. Germline CDR1 SGHRS, CDR2 YFSETQ. As DNA, the CDR3 is TGCGCCAGCAGCTTGGCCCAAGGACAGGCCGGAGGGACTGAAGCTTTCTTT. Translation gives CASSLAQGQAGGTEAFF.

The V and J genes are TRBV19 and TRBJ2-3; no clear D. The CDR3 covers 13 residues. The germline gives CDR1 LNHDA, CDR2 SQIVND (reference sequence). Between the trimmed V and J ends, which lost 4 bases and 3 bases, there was a span of 8 bases. The CDR3 coding sequence is TGTGCCAGTAGTACCCTACGAACAGATACGCAGTATTTT. Translating it yields CASSTLRTDTQYF.

V is TRBV5-1 and J is TRBJ2-5; TRBD2 matches at 9 bases. Germline trimming cut 4 bases from V and 5 bases from J; bases unmatched to any gene: 9. The germline CDR1 and CDR2 sequences are SGHRS and YFSETQ. The CDR3 is made up of 15 amino acids. The CDR3 here is CASSLSGGYGETQYF. For the CDR3, the DNA is TGCGCCAGCAGCCTTAGCGGGGGCTATGGGGAGACCCAGTACTTC.

The table lists this clone with a count of one. This chain uses TRBV5-1 with TRBJ2-3, with 10 bases lining up with TRBD2. The CDR3 covers 17 residues. Germline trimming cut 4 bases from V and 6 bases from J; bases unmatched to any gene: 14. Germline CDR1 and CDR2: SGHRS and YFSETQ. CDR3 loop: CASSLNVAGGRSDTQYF. CDR3 in DNA: TGCGCCAGCAGCCTTAATGTAGCGGGGGGTCGGTCGGATACGCAGTATTTT.

This clone was observed a handful of times. The rearrangement joins TRBV27 to TRBJ2-1, with a tentative D call TRBD2 (5 bases). V was shortened by 4 bases and J by 5 bases, with 15 bases between the two germline ends. CDR3 length: 15 amino acids. Germline loops: CDR1 MNHEY, CDR2 SMNVEV (reference sequence). CDR3: CASSSANRGNNEQFF. The CDR3 nucleotides read TGTGCCAGCAGTTCTGCGAACCGAGGGAACAATGAGCAGTTCTTC.

Of note for this clone: The junction departs from the called germline gene at one end, perhaps through a read error. The gene calls are TRBV5-1 and TRBJ1-1; unclear D gene. The CDR3 consists of 15 residues. Germline values: CDR1 SGHRS, CDR2 YFSETQ. The CDR3 region has the DNA TGCGCCAGCAGCTTTCGCGGCCCGTGGAACGCTGAAGCTTTCTTT. It translates to CASSFRGPWNAEAFF.

This chain joins TRBV6-5 and TRBJ1-1; 10 nucleotides line up with TRBD1. The length of the CDR3 is 15 residues. With 4 bases clipped from V and 3 bases from J, the junction kept 5 bases outside the gene matches. From germline, CDR1 is MNHEY and CDR2 SVGAGI. The CDR3 region is CASSLTGGRDTEAFF. CDR3 DNA sequence: TGTGCCAGCAGTTTGACAGGGGGCCGGGACACTGAAGCTTTCTTT.

The rearrangement uses TRBV5-4 and TRBJ2-5; D is perhaps TRBD1 (6 bases). The CDR3 is 13 amino acids. Germline V gives CDR1 SGHNT, CDR2 YYREEE (reference sequence). V lost 4 bases, J lost 5 bases, and 12 bases lay in between. In DNA form, the CDR3 reads TGTGCCAGCAGCCGAACGAGGGGGGAGACCCAGTACTTC. Its protein product is CASSRTRGETQYF.

The chain recombines TRBV29-1 with TRBJ1-1; TRBD1 matches 11 bases. This CDR3 has 14 residues. The V gene end was trimmed by 7 bases and the J gene end by 7 bases; junction bases not matched to a gene: 11. Germline lookup yields CDR1 SQVTM and CDR2 ANQGSEA. CDR3 in amino acids: CSGVEDRGRGEAFF. The CDR3 region has the DNA TGCAGCGGGGTAGAGGACAGGGGGCGAGGTGAAGCTTTCTTT.

The chain has TRBV29-1 and TRBJ1-1; D not certain. CDR1 is SQVTM and CDR2 is ANQGSEA in the germline V gene. V lost 4 bases to trimming and J lost 1 base, with 7 bases between them. There are 12 residues in the CDR3. The DNA for the CDR3 is TGCAGCGTTGCACAGACGAACACTGAAGCTTTCTTT. It yields the protein CSVAQTNTEAFF.

The chain carries TRBV6-1 and TRBJ1-1; D gene uncertain. The CDR3 runs to 13 residues. CDR1 and CDR2 (germline): MNHNS, SASEGT. V shed 2 bases and J shed 1 base, with 5 bases lying between them. The CDR3 coding sequence is TGTGCCAGCAGTGAAAACTGGAACACTGAAGCTTTCTTT. It encodes CASSENWNTEAFF.

The CDR3 DNA sequence: TGTGCCAGCAGCACACTCCAGGGGGGAACTGGAAACACCATATATTTT. It codes for CASSTLQGGTGNTIYF. This rearrangement joins TRBV9 to TRBJ1-3; 7 bases align to TRBD1. V lost 4 bases, J lost 2 bases, and 9 bases stayed unmatched. From germline, CDR1 is SGDLS and CDR2 YYNGEE. This CDR3 is 16 amino acids long.

This chain connects TRBV4-3 to TRBJ2-3; 10 bases match TRBD2. Germline loops: CDR1 LGHNA, CDR2 YSLEER. This CDR3 contains 17 residues. V dropped 2 bases and J dropped 2; count of bases not matched to a gene: 7. CDR3 in DNA: TGCGCCAGCAGCCAACGGCTAGCGGGGGAAGTCACAGATACGCAGTATTTT. Translating it yields CASSQRLAGEVTDTQYF.

V is TRBV15 and J is TRBJ1-5; TRBD1 matches 8 bases. J was trimmed by 9 bases and V by 2 bases; bases with no gene match: 3. Germline V gene sequence: CDR1 LNHNV, CDR2 YYDKDF (reference sequence). The CDR3 loop spans 13 amino acids. CDR3 amino acids: CATSRLQGVPQHF. In DNA form, the CDR3 reads TGTGCCACCAGCAGACTACAGGGGGTGCCCCAGCATTTT.

This clone came up once. The CDR3 region has the DNA TGTGCCAGCAGTTTAAGACAGCTGGAAGCTTTCTTT. Its translation: CASSLRQLEAFF. V is TRBV12-3 or TRBV12-4 and J is TRBJ1-1, with D possibly being TRBD1 (5 bases). The CDR3 sequence is 12 residues long. Trimming shortened V by 2 bases and J by 8 bases, and 9 bases separated the two germline ends.

The chain links TRBV5-1 to TRBJ1-1, with D possibly TRBD1 on 6 matching bases. The CDR3 runs 15 residues. CDR1 is SGHRS, CDR2 YFSETQ, per germline. V was trimmed by 4 bases and J by 1 base, leaving 14 bases between them. CDR3 nucleotide sequence: TGCGCCAGCAGCCGGGGGGCGACGGAGAACACTGAAGCTTTCTTT. This gives the protein CASSRGATENTEAFF.

The chain employs TRBV29-1 and TRBJ1-1; D is undetermined. Germline CDR1 reads SQVTM; CDR2 reads ANQGSEA. V lost 7 bases, J lost 5 bases, and 11 bases lay in between. This CDR3 contains 11 residues. CDR3 region: CSALDRTEAFF. For the CDR3, the DNA is TGCAGCGCCCTAGATAGGACTGAAGCTTTCTTT.

This clone was found once. The chain combines TRBV28 with TRBJ2-1; D is perhaps TRBD1 (6 bases). There are 13 residues in the CDR3. The germline CDR1 and CDR2 sequences are MDHEN and SYDVKM. V lost 8 bases and J lost 6, with 14 bases in between. The CDR3 coding sequence is TGTGCCAGCCTCTTCTTACAGGGCAATGAGCAGTTCTTC. It encodes CASLFLQGNEQFF.

The rearrangement uses TRBV7-9 and TRBJ2-1; TRBD2 matches at 7 bases. Trimming removed 4 bases from V and 5 bases from J; junction bases left unmatched: 11. Germline assignment: CDR1 SEHNR and CDR2 FQNEAQ (reference sequence). The CDR3 has 16 amino acids. CDR3 sequence reads: CASSSALAVSNNEQFF. The CDR3 DNA sequence: TGTGCCAGCAGCTCCGCCCTAGCGGTCAGCAACAATGAGCAGTTCTTC.

CDR3 amino acids: CASRQAGFGTEAFF. The CDR3, as DNA: TGTGCCAGCAGGCAGGCAGGGTTCGGGACTGAAGCTTTCTTT. The chain has TRBV7-8 and TRBJ1-1, with a tentative D call TRBD1 (5 bases). This CDR3 has 14 residues. Trimming left V 6 bases short and J 5 bases short, with 16 bases between. Germline V gene data show CDR1 as SGHVS and CDR2 as FQNEAQ. Combining the CDR3 with reference TRBV7-8 and TRBJ1-1 gives the whole variable domain GAGVSQSPRYKVAKRGQDVALRCDPISGHVSLFWYQQALGQGPEFLTYFQNEAQLDKSGLPSDRFFAERPEGSVSTLKIQRTQQEDSAVYLCASRQAGFGTEAFFGQGTRLTVV.

The V and J genes are TRBV2 and TRBJ1-2, with 9 nucleotides matching TRBD1. Germline CDR1 reads SNHLY; CDR2 reads FYNNEI. This CDR3 is built from 13 residues. V trimming: 5 bases; J trimming: 4 bases; junction bases outside the gene matches: 2. CDR3 nucleotides: TGTGCCAGCAGTACGACAGGGGGCTATGGCTACACCTTC. It yields the protein CASSTTGGYGYTF.

CDR3 sequence reads: CAWSTGGLNTEAFF. The CDR3 DNA sequence: TGTGCCTGGAGTACAGGGGGCCTTAACACTGAAGCTTTCTTT. The V call is TRBV30, the J call TRBJ1-1; 9 bases match TRBD1. With V trimmed by 2 bases and J by 2 bases, 3 bases remained unmatched. This CDR3 has 14 residues. In germline, CDR1 is GTSNPN, CDR2 SVGIG (reference sequence).

The chain is built from TRBV2 and TRBJ2-6, with 7 bases lining up with TRBD2. The trim removed 5 bases at V and 0 bases at J, leaving 4 bases unmatched. The CDR3 covers 16 residues. Germline assignment: CDR1 SNHLY and CDR2 FYNNEI. CDR3 region: CASSFQRDSGANVLTF. In DNA form, the CDR3 reads TGTGCCAGCAGTTTTCAGCGGGACTCTGGGGCCAACGTCCTGACTTTC.